This is a list of T cell receptor beta chains from one sample in a study of CD8 T cells in Susac syndrome. TCRdb itself ran the immunoSEQ multiplex PCR reads through MiXCR, one entry per CDR3 protein. The repertoire includes 150,000 or so distinct CDR3 sequences, just under 95% of them detected once, and 0.14% sits in the top ten. The specimen was CD4+ T cells from PBMCs. All receptors derive from a human donor in good health. Both conserved end residues are part of each CDR3. Each record gives: J gene, D gene, clone size, V gene, CDR3 protein, CDR3 DNA. D genes are given only for firm matches. Only some rows state a clone size, as once, few, many or a class for expanded clones.

j_call: TRBJ1-2; d_call: NA; clone_size: NA; v_call: TRBV30; cdr3_aa: CAWSTGTRGYTF; cdr3_nt: TGTGCCTGGAGTACAGGGACACGCGGCTACACCTTC
j_call: TRBJ2-5; d_call: NA; clone_size: NA; v_call: TRBV27; cdr3_aa: CASSPGDAGQGETQYF; cdr3_nt: TGTGCCAGCAGTCCCGGGGACGCTGGTCAGGGGGAGACCCAGTACTTC
j_call: TRBJ1-1; d_call: TRBD1; clone_size: NA; v_call: TRBV7-9; cdr3_aa: CASSLRGQGAKNTEAFF; cdr3_nt: TGTGCCAGCAGCTTGAGAGGGCAGGGGGCTAAGAACACTGAAGCTTTCTTT
j_call: TRBJ1-1; d_call: NA; clone_size: NA; v_call: TRBV6-5; cdr3_aa: CASSYSLGTTEAFF; cdr3_nt: TGTGCCAGCAGTTACTCCCTCGGGACCACTGAAGCTTTCTTT
j_call: TRBJ2-3; d_call: TRBD2; clone_size: NA; v_call: TRBV3-1; cdr3_aa: CASSQERGGIDTQYF; cdr3_nt: TGTGCCAGCAGCCAAGAGCGGGGGGGCATAGATACGCAGTATTTT
j_call: TRBJ1-5; d_call: TRBD1; clone_size: NA; v_call: TRBV6-5; cdr3_aa: CASRRGTANQPQHF; cdr3_nt: TGTGCCAGCAGAAGAGGGACAGCAAATCAGCCCCAGCATTTT
j_call: TRBJ2-5; d_call: NA; clone_size: few; v_call: TRBV11-3; cdr3_aa: CASSLGQGSQETQYF; cdr3_nt: TGTGCCAGCAGCTTAGGGCAGGGCTCCCAAGAGACCCAGTACTTC
j_call: TRBJ1-4; d_call: NA; clone_size: NA; v_call: TRBV2; cdr3_aa: CASSADSSVEKLFF; cdr3_nt: TGTGCCAGCAGTGCGGACAGCTCAGTTGAAAAACTGTTTTTT
j_call: TRBJ2-7; d_call: TRBD1; clone_size: NA; v_call: TRBV12-3/TRBV12-4; cdr3_aa: CASSRGTGGSEQYF; cdr3_nt: TGTGCCAGCAGTCGCGGGACAGGGGGTTCCGAGCAGTACTTC
j_call: TRBJ2-3; d_call: NA; clone_size: NA; v_call: TRBV7-3; cdr3_aa: CASSENRADTQYF; cdr3_nt: TGTGCCAGCAGCGAAAACAGGGCGGATACGCAGTATTTT
j_call: TRBJ2-7; d_call: NA; clone_size: NA; v_call: TRBV4-2; cdr3_aa: CASSIGTISYEQYF; cdr3_nt: TGTGCCAGCAGCATCGGGACAATAAGCTACGAGCAGTACTTC
j_call: TRBJ1-2; d_call: NA; clone_size: NA; v_call: TRBV3-1; cdr3_aa: CASSQGARANYGYTF; cdr3_nt: TGTGCCAGCAGCCAGGGGGCTCGGGCTAACTATGGCTACACCTTC
j_call: TRBJ2-7; d_call: NA; clone_size: once; v_call: TRBV2; cdr3_aa: CASGGQGVYEQYF; cdr3_nt: TGTGCCAGCGGGGGGCAGGGCGTCTACGAGCAGTACTTC
j_call: TRBJ1-6; d_call: NA; clone_size: NA; v_call: TRBV14; cdr3_aa: CASSQDWGENSPLHF; cdr3_nt: TGTGCCAGCAGCCAAGATTGGGGGGAGAATTCACCCCTCCACTTT
j_call: TRBJ1-6; d_call: NA; clone_size: NA; v_call: TRBV3-1; cdr3_aa: CASSQGWGNSPLHF; cdr3_nt: TGTGCCAGCAGCCAAGGGTGGGGTAATTCACCCCTCCACTTT
j_call: TRBJ1-2; d_call: NA; clone_size: NA; v_call: TRBV7-9; cdr3_aa: CASSLENFEPGYTF; cdr3_nt: TGTGCCAGCAGCTTAGAAAATTTTGAGCCTGGCTACACCTTC
j_call: TRBJ1-2; d_call: TRBD1; clone_size: NA; v_call: TRBV20-1; cdr3_aa: CSAVRDRVHYGYTF; cdr3_nt: TGCAGTGCTGTCCGGGACAGGGTTCACTATGGCTACACCTTC
j_call: TRBJ2-1; d_call: NA; clone_size: NA; v_call: TRBV24-1; cdr3_aa: CATSDSDSAGEQFF; cdr3_nt: TGTGCCACCAGTGACTCGGACAGCGCGGGTGAGCAGTTCTTC
j_call: TRBJ1-3; d_call: NA; clone_size: NA; v_call: TRBV4-3; cdr3_aa: CASSQDPDSGNTIYF; cdr3_nt: TGCGCCAGCAGTCAAGACCCCGACTCTGGAAACACCATATATTTT
j_call: TRBJ2-5; d_call: NA; clone_size: NA; v_call: TRBV3-1; cdr3_aa: CASSQDQRPQYF; cdr3_nt: TGTGCCAGCAGCCAAGACCAGCGTCCCCAGTACTTC
j_call: TRBJ2-5; d_call: NA; clone_size: NA; v_call: TRBV6-2/TRBV6-3; cdr3_aa: CASSSRVGQETQYF; cdr3_nt: TGTGCCAGCAGTTCCCGCGTCGGCCAAGAGACCCAGTACTTC
j_call: TRBJ2-1; d_call: TRBD2; clone_size: NA; v_call: TRBV5-1; cdr3_aa: CASAAAGGSYNEQFF; cdr3_nt: TGCGCCAGCGCTGCGGCGGGGGGCTCCTACAATGAGCAGTTCTTC
j_call: TRBJ1-3; d_call: TRBD1; clone_size: NA; v_call: TRBV29-1; cdr3_aa: CSVARQGAGNTIYF; cdr3_nt: TGCAGCGTTGCGCGGCAGGGGGCTGGAAACACCATATATTTT
j_call: TRBJ1-5; d_call: NA; clone_size: NA; v_call: TRBV27; cdr3_aa: CASSLNGQPQHF; cdr3_nt: TGTGCCAGCAGCCTCAATGGGCAGCCCCAGCATTTT
j_call: TRBJ1-1; d_call: NA; clone_size: NA; v_call: TRBV7-9; cdr3_aa: CASSPRGVIVAEAFF; cdr3_nt: TGTGCCAGCAGCCCTCGCGGTGTGATTGTCGCTGAAGCTTTCTTT
j_call: TRBJ2-7; d_call: NA; clone_size: NA; v_call: TRBV27; cdr3_aa: CASSSRMMGTYEQYF; cdr3_nt: TGTGCCAGCAGTTCCCGCATGATGGGTACCTACGAGCAGTACTTC
j_call: TRBJ2-5; d_call: TRBD1; clone_size: NA; v_call: TRBV20-1; cdr3_aa: CSARDRGRQETQYF; cdr3_nt: TGCAGTGCTCGGGACAGGGGAAGACAAGAGACCCAGTACTTC
j_call: TRBJ2-3; d_call: TRBD1; clone_size: once; v_call: TRBV5-1; cdr3_aa: CASSLLTGSADTQYF; cdr3_nt: TGCGCCAGCAGCTTGTTGACAGGGAGTGCAGATACGCAGTATTTT
j_call: TRBJ2-1; d_call: TRBD2; clone_size: NA; v_call: TRBV18; cdr3_aa: CASSSTSGGYNEQFF; cdr3_nt: TGTGCCAGCTCATCGACTAGCGGGGGTTACAATGAGCAGTTCTTC
j_call: TRBJ2-5; d_call: NA; clone_size: NA; v_call: TRBV18; cdr3_aa: CASSPPQTREQETQYF; cdr3_nt: TGTGCCAGCTCACCACCGCAGACCAGGGAACAAGAGACCCAGTACTTC
j_call: TRBJ2-2; d_call: NA; clone_size: NA; v_call: TRBV4-1; cdr3_aa: CASSQAIDLDTGELFF; cdr3_nt: TGCGCCAGCAGCCAAGCTATCGACTTAGACACCGGGGAGCTGTTTTTT
j_call: TRBJ2-1; d_call: TRBD1; clone_size: NA; v_call: TRBV12-3/TRBV12-4; cdr3_aa: CASSPGTGGAVAEQFF; cdr3_nt: TGTGCCAGCAGTCCTGGGACAGGGGGCGCCGTGGCTGAGCAGTTCTTC
j_call: TRBJ1-3; d_call: NA; clone_size: NA; v_call: TRBV9; cdr3_aa: CASSPTGSGNTIYF; cdr3_nt: TGTGCCAGCAGCCCGACAGGCTCTGGAAACACCATATATTTT
j_call: TRBJ1-4; d_call: NA; clone_size: NA; v_call: TRBV30; cdr3_aa: CAWSVLGRYEKLFF; cdr3_nt: TGTGCCTGGAGTGTGTTAGGGCGTTACGAAAAACTGTTTTTT
j_call: TRBJ1-2; d_call: TRBD1; clone_size: NA; v_call: TRBV12-3/TRBV12-4; cdr3_aa: CASRLYNQGVDYGYTF; cdr3_nt: TGTGCCAGCAGGCTATATAATCAGGGGGTTGACTATGGCTACACCTTC
j_call: TRBJ2-3; d_call: TRBD2; clone_size: NA; v_call: TRBV2; cdr3_aa: CASSSGVSTDTQYF; cdr3_nt: TGTGCCAGCAGCAGCGGGGTGAGCACAGATACGCAGTATTTT
j_call: TRBJ2-5; d_call: NA; clone_size: NA; v_call: TRBV12-3/TRBV12-4; cdr3_aa: CASTLGAGAQETQYF; cdr3_nt: TGTGCCAGCACTCTAGGGGCAGGGGCTCAAGAGACCCAGTACTTC
j_call: TRBJ2-7; d_call: NA; clone_size: NA; v_call: TRBV6-2/TRBV6-3; cdr3_aa: CASSSPWYEQYF; cdr3_nt: TGTGCCAGCAGTTCCCCGTGGTACGAGCAGTACTTC
j_call: TRBJ2-7; d_call: TRBD2; clone_size: NA; v_call: TRBV7-2; cdr3_aa: CASSLRGGSAEQYF; cdr3_nt: TGTGCCAGCAGCTTACGGGGGGGCTCCGCCGAGCAGTACTTC
j_call: TRBJ2-1; d_call: TRBD2; clone_size: NA; v_call: TRBV7-2; cdr3_aa: CASSLTWTSGGAEFF; cdr3_nt: TGTGCCAGCAGCTTAACTTGGACTAGCGGGGGGGCGGAGTTCTTC
j_call: TRBJ2-2; d_call: TRBD2; clone_size: NA; v_call: TRBV6-5; cdr3_aa: CASSYSGLAGYTGELFF; cdr3_nt: TGTGCCAGCAGTTACTCGGGACTAGCGGGGTACACCGGGGAGCTGTTTTTT
j_call: TRBJ2-5; d_call: TRBD2; clone_size: NA; v_call: TRBV9; cdr3_aa: CASSVVAGIQETQYF; cdr3_nt: TGTGCCAGCAGCGTAGTAGCGGGAATCCAAGAGACCCAGTACTTC
j_call: TRBJ2-5; d_call: TRBD2; clone_size: NA; v_call: TRBV7-7; cdr3_aa: CASSLAGGGSGQETQYF; cdr3_nt: TGTGCTAGCAGCTTAGCGGGCGGTGGAAGCGGACAAGAGACCCAGTACTTC
j_call: TRBJ1-5; d_call: NA; clone_size: once; v_call: TRBV4-2; cdr3_aa: CASSQDWAGLHQPQHF; cdr3_nt: TGTGCCAGCAGCCAAGATTGGGCAGGGCTCCATCAGCCCCAGCATTTT
j_call: TRBJ1-5; d_call: TRBD1; clone_size: NA; v_call: TRBV20-1; cdr3_aa: CSASSGTGYQPQHF; cdr3_nt: TGCAGTGCTAGCTCCGGGACAGGTTATCAGCCCCAGCATTTT
j_call: TRBJ2-1; d_call: NA; clone_size: NA; v_call: TRBV27; cdr3_aa: CASSLLGSSEQFF; cdr3_nt: TGTGCCAGCAGTTTATTGGGGTCGAGTGAGCAGTTCTTC
j_call: TRBJ2-7; d_call: TRBD1; clone_size: NA; v_call: TRBV7-9; cdr3_aa: CASSPTTGDEQYF; cdr3_nt: TGTGCCAGCAGCCCGACGACAGGGGACGAGCAGTACTTC
j_call: TRBJ2-4; d_call: NA; clone_size: NA; v_call: TRBV6-6; cdr3_aa: CASSYSLVAKNIQYF; cdr3_nt: TGTGCCAGCAGTTACTCGTTGGTAGCCAAAAACATTCAGTACTTC
j_call: TRBJ1-2; d_call: NA; clone_size: NA; v_call: TRBV28; cdr3_aa: CASSNTNYGYTF; cdr3_nt: TGTGCCAGCAGTAACACTAACTATGGCTACACCTTC
j_call: TRBJ2-7; d_call: TRBD1; clone_size: NA; v_call: TRBV28; cdr3_aa: CASSQGQAHYEQYF; cdr3_nt: TGTGCCAGCAGCCAGGGACAGGCCCACTACGAGCAGTACTTC
j_call: TRBJ2-7; d_call: NA; clone_size: once; v_call: TRBV29-1; cdr3_aa: CSVNREGNEQYF; cdr3_nt: TGCAGCGTGAACAGGGAGGGCAACGAGCAGTACTTC
j_call: TRBJ1-1; d_call: NA; clone_size: NA; v_call: TRBV30; cdr3_aa: CAWSKGRVGNTEAFF; cdr3_nt: TGTGCCTGGAGTAAAGGGAGGGTCGGGAACACTGAAGCTTTCTTT
j_call: TRBJ2-6; d_call: TRBD1; clone_size: once; v_call: TRBV4-3; cdr3_aa: CASSPGLRGPGGANVLTF; cdr3_nt: TGCGCCAGCAGCCCCGGATTGAGGGGGCCGGGGGGGGCCAACGTCCTGACTTTC
j_call: TRBJ2-4; d_call: NA; clone_size: once; v_call: TRBV18; cdr3_aa: CASSYPGTKNIQYF; cdr3_nt: TGTGCCAGCTCTTACCCCGGGACCAAAAACATTCAGTACTTC